This TCR beta chain was obtained from a study of T cells after yellow fever vaccination. Study-level points and caveats: Faster peaking, at day 5 versus 15, marked a secondary response that was weaker. In FACS-sorted repertoires, abundant clonotypes from the bulk population could appear as contaminants. A large majority of primary-vaccination clones showed up again after the booster (around 95% CD4, approximately 90% CD8).

The CDR3 consists of 17 residues. V was shortened by 1 base and J by 1 base, with 14 bases between the two germline ends. Germline V gene lookup returns CDR1 SGHVS and CDR2 FQNEAQ. This clonotype was seen only a few times. Its antigen remains unknown. A process of 5'RACE template switching, which added a universal primer site and UMIs, was used to make TCR cDNA. TCRdb reprocessed the 5' RACE reads via MiXCR and lists one record per CDR3 protein. There are some 300,000 distinct CDR3 sequences in the sample; approximately 8% occur only once, and approximately 15% lies in the top ten. The sequence was obtained from a man aged 18 to 29 who received the YFV17D yellow fever vaccine. The sample consisted of PBMCs, taken about 41 days after the first yellow fever vaccination. This sequence joins TRBV7-8 and TRBJ2-1, with D possibly TRBD2 on 7 matching bases. CDR3 bases: TGTGCCAGCAGCTTAGAGTCCGGGGGGCATTCCTACAATGAGCAGTTCTTC. It codes for CASSLESGGHSYNEQFF.